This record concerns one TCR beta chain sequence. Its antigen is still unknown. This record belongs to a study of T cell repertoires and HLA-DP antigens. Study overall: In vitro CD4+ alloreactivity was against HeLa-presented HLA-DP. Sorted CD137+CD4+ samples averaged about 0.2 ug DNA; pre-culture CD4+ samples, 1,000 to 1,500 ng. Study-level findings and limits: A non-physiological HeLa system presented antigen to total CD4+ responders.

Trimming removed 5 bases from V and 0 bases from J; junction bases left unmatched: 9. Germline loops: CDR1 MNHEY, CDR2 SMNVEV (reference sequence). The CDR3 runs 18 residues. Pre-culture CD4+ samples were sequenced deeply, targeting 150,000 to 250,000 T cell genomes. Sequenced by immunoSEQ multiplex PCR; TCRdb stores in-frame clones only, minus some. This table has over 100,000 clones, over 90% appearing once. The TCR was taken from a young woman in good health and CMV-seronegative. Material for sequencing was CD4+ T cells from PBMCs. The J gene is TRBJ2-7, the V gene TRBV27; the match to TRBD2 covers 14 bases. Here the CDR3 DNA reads TGTGCCAGCAGTCCTCGACTAGCGGGGGGGCCGAGCTCCTACGAGCAGTACGTC. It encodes CASSPRLAGGPSSYEQYV.